These T cell receptor beta chains were read from a single sample in a study of beta chain features in type 1 diabetes. Some clones are missing from TCRdb's copy, which holds only in-frame ones; the method was immunoSEQ multiplex PCR. This sample has hundreds of thousands of clones; about 14% occur once, and the top ten carry approximately 0.099%. The sample consisted of naive CD4+ T cells from blood. Receptors were obtained from a man aged 18 to 30 in good health. Each CDR3 is given with its conserved first and last residue. Fields, in order: clone size, D gene, V gene, J gene, CDR3 DNA, CDR3 protein. A D gene is named only where the DNA matches it firmly. Rows may omit the clone size; those that give it use once, few, many or a size class.

>few|TRBD2|TRBV12-5|TRBJ2-1
TGTGCTAGTGCTGGAGGGACTAGCATGGGGCAGTTCTTC
CASAGGTSMGQFF
>few|-|TRBV29-1|TRBJ2-7
TGCAGCGTTCCCGGGATCCTTCCCCCCTACGAGCAGTACTTC
CSVPGILPPYEQYF
>few|-|TRBV7-2|TRBJ2-5
TGTGCCAGCAGTTTTAGGGAGACCCAGTACTTC
CASSFRETQYF
>few|-|TRBV9|TRBJ1-2
TGTGCCAGCAGCCCCACAGAAGGGGTAGGCACCAATGGCTACACCTTC
CASSPTEGVGTNGYTF
>-|TRBD1|TRBV28|TRBJ1-2
TGTGCCAGCACCACTTTAACCGGGACAGGGGGTAAGAGCACCTTC
CASTTLTGTGGKSTF
>few|-|TRBV7-9|TRBJ1-2
TGTGCCAGCAGCTTCGTCGCCGGCGGCTATGGCTACACCTTC
CASSFVAGGYGYTF
>few|-|TRBV10-3|TRBJ2-7
TGTGCCATCAGTGGGGGACCTTCAACCTACGAGCAGTACTTC
CAISGGPSTYEQYF
>few|TRBD2|TRBV15|TRBJ2-1
TGTGCCACCAGCAGAGACGCGGGCGAGAGCGGGAGCCACAATGAGCAGTTCTTC
CATSRDAGESGSHNEQFF
>-|TRBD1|TRBV5-6|TRBJ2-3
TGTGCCAGCAGTTCTCTTCGGACAGGGTATCCCGATACGCAGTATTTT
CASSSLRTGYPDTQYF
>few|TRBD1|TRBV11-2|TRBJ2-1
TGTGCCAGCAGCTTAGGACAGGGGGCCTACAATGAGCAGTTCTTC
CASSLGQGAYNEQFF
>few|TRBD2|TRBV7-2|TRBJ2-1
TGTGCCAGTTATGATAGCGGGAAGGCCTACAATGAGCAGTTCTTC
CASYDSGKAYNEQFF
>-|-|TRBV25-1|TRBJ2-3
TGTGCCAGCAGTCTCGCGCATACGCAGTATTTT
CASSLAHTQYF
>few|-|TRBV7-7|TRBJ2-1
TGTGCCAGCAGCCCCCAGGGAGGCGCCTACAATGAGCAGTTCTTC
CASSPQGGAYNEQFF
>few|-|TRBV27|TRBJ2-7
TGTGCCAGCGGAACCCCCAGGAGCTCCTACGAGCAGTACTTC
CASGTPRSSYEQYF
>few|-|TRBV30|TRBJ2-5
TGTGCCTGGAGCCGTCGGGCTGGAGAGACCCAGTACTTC
CAWSRRAGETQYF
>few|TRBD2|TRBV13|TRBJ2-7
TGTGCCAGCAGCTTAGGATTCGAGCGGGAGGCGGACCGCGCCTACGAGCAGTACTTC
CASSLGFEREADRAYEQYF
>few|TRBD1|TRBV28|TRBJ1-2
TGTGCCAGCAGCTTACGGACAGGGGGCACCTATGGCTACACCTTC
CASSLRTGGTYGYTF
>few|TRBD1|TRBV29-1|TRBJ2-7
TGCAGCGTTGTCCGGGACAGGGGTCTCCGGCCCTCCTACGAGCAGTACTTC
CSVVRDRGLRPSYEQYF
>few|-|TRBV6-6|TRBJ2-7
TGTGCCAGCAGTTCCCCCCGGGACGGAGCCTACGAGCAGTACTTC
CASSSPRDGAYEQYF
>few|-|TRBV27|TRBJ2-5
TGTGCCAGCGCAGGGAAAGTGCCCGGGGCCCAGTACTTC
CASAGKVPGAQYF
>-|-|TRBV4-2|TRBJ1-3
TGTGCCAGCAGCCAAGAAGAGAACAGGGCAAGAAACACCATATATTTT
CASSQEENRARNTIYF
>-|-|TRBV7-2|TRBJ1-2
TGTGCCAGCACCCCGGGGGGGCGCTCTGGCTACACCTTC
CASTPGGRSGYTF
>-|-|TRBV28|TRBJ1-2
TGTGCCAGCAGTTCCGAGACCAACTATGGCTACACCTTC
CASSSETNYGYTF
>once|-|TRBV7-2|TRBJ1-2
TGTGCCAGCAGTACAAGTCGGGGCGGCTATGGCTACACCTTC
CASSTSRGGYGYTF
>-|-|TRBV5-4|TRBJ1-4
TGTGCCAGCAGCCAAGAGTCAGAAAAACTGTTTTTT
CASSQESEKLFF
>-|-|TRBV6-5|TRBJ1-1
TGTGCCAGCATCAATGGGTACAGGGACACTGAAGCTTTCTTT
CASINGYRDTEAFF
>few|-|TRBV4-1|TRBJ2-5
TGCGCCAGCAGCTCACCGGGGGGCCCGCAAGAGACCCAGTACTTC
CASSSPGGPQETQYF
>few|-|TRBV27|TRBJ1-5
TGTGCCAGCAGTGTTAACAGGGTTAGCAATCAGCCCCAGCATTTT
CASSVNRVSNQPQHF
>few|TRBD1|TRBV10-3|TRBJ1-1
TGTGCCAGCAAGGGACAGGGGGTCACTGAAGCTTTCTTT
CASKGQGVTEAFF
>few|-|TRBV5-1|TRBJ2-1
TGCGCCAGCTCCGAGGGACTCCCCCGCTCGGGTGAGCAGTTCTTC
CASSEGLPRSGEQFF
>-|-|TRBV18|TRBJ2-1
TGTGCCAGCTCACCTCTACGCGACAGCATCACCCACAATGAGCAGTTCTTC
CASSPLRDSITHNEQFF
>few|-|TRBV7-9|TRBJ2-5
TGTGCCAGCAGCCAAGGAGGACAGACCCAAGAGACCCAGTACTTC
CASSQGGQTQETQYF
>-|TRBD1|TRBV6-1|TRBJ2-3
TGTGCCAGCAGCGAACCGGGACAGGGACCAGATACGCAGTATTTT
CASSEPGQGPDTQYF
>-|-|TRBV28|TRBJ2-1
TGTGCCATCATGAACCGCTCCTACAATGAGCAGTTCTTC
CAIMNRSYNEQFF
>many|TRBD1|TRBV10-3|TRBJ2-1
TGTGCCACCCTACAGGGGCCGCGTGAGCAGTTCTTC
CATLQGPREQFF
>-|TRBD1|TRBV6-5|TRBJ1-1
TGTGCCAGCAGTTGGGACAGGGCGAAGAACACTGAAGCTTTCTTT
CASSWDRAKNTEAFF
>once|-|TRBV5-4|TRBJ1-3
TGTGCCAGCAGCTTGGAGGGGGTAAACACCATATATTTT
CASSLEGVNTIYF
>-|-|TRBV19|TRBJ1-2
TGTGCCAGTAGTGCCCAGGTTAACTATGGCTACACCTTC
CASSAQVNYGYTF
>-|TRBD1|TRBV6-5|TRBJ2-7
TGTGCCAGCAGTTACGGGACAGTGACCTACGAGCAGTACTTC
CASSYGTVTYEQYF
>-|-|TRBV4-2|TRBJ1-2
TGTGCCAGCAGCCAAGACCGACAGATGCCGAACTATGGCTACACCTTC
CASSQDRQMPNYGYTF
>few|TRBD1|TRBV15|TRBJ2-5
TGTGCCACCAGCACACAGGGGGAGACCCAGTACTTC
CATSTQGETQYF
>-|-|TRBV10-3|TRBJ1-1
TGTGCCGCCGGTAGACAGGTATCGGGTTTTGGTGAAGCTTTCTTT
CAAGRQVSGFGEAFF
>few|-|TRBV7-2|TRBJ2-2
TGTGCCAGCAGCTTCGACAGGACGAACACCGGGGAGCTGTTTTTT
CASSFDRTNTGELFF
>few|-|TRBV7-9|TRBJ1-1
TGTGCCAGCGGGTCACCCATGAACACTGAAGCTTTCTTT
CASGSPMNTEAFF
>few|-|TRBV7-6|TRBJ2-6
TGTGCCAGCGGGGGTTCCCCGGTAGGGGCCAACGTCCTGACTTTC
CASGGSPVGANVLTF
>-|-|TRBV7-2|TRBJ1-6
TGTGCCAGCAGCCAACTTTCCCCTCTGCCCCTCCACTTT
CASSQLSPLPLHF
>-|TRBD1|TRBV7-9|TRBJ1-2
TGTGCCAGCAGCTACACCGGGACAGACTATGGCTACACCTTC
CASSYTGTDYGYTF
>-|TRBD1|TRBV6-1|TRBJ1-2
TGTGCCAGCAGTGAAGTTAGTCAGGGGGAGGCTGGCTACACCTTC
CASSEVSQGEAGYTF
>-|TRBD1|TRBV28|TRBJ2-7
TGTGCCAGCAGTTTCTCTGACAGGGGCTACGAGCAGTACTTC
CASSFSDRGYEQYF
>few|-|TRBV6-6|TRBJ2-5
TGTGCCAGCAGTTATGGGCAGGGGGAGACCCAGTACTTC
CASSYGQGETQYF
>few|-|TRBV21-1|TRBJ2-3
TGTGCCAGCCCCGCCGGCCCCAATACAGATACGCAGTATTTT
CASPAGPNTDTQYF
>few|-|TRBV7-2|TRBJ1-1
TGTGCCAGCAGCACGGACAGGAACACTGAAGCTTTCTTT
CASSTDRNTEAFF
>-|TRBD1|TRBV29-1|TRBJ2-1
TGCAGCGTTACCGGGACAGACCTATATGAGCAGTTCTTC
CSVTGTDLYEQFF
>few|-|TRBV28|TRBJ2-2
TGTGCCAGCAGCAACATCGGACCCTCCACCGGGGAGCTGTTTTTT
CASSNIGPSTGELFF
>few|-|TRBV5-4|TRBJ2-1
TGTGCCAGCAGCCCCGGGGCGGGATCATACAATGAGCAGTTCTTC
CASSPGAGSYNEQFF
>-|-|TRBV29-1|TRBJ2-7
TGCAGCCTAGAAGTACCGGAGCAGTACTTC
CSLEVPEQYF
>few|TRBD2|TRBV5-4|TRBJ2-7
TGTGCCAGCAGCTTGGCAACTAGCGGGTTAAAGGGCTACGAGCAGTACTTC
CASSLATSGLKGYEQYF
>-|-|TRBV29-1|TRBJ2-2
TGCAGCGTTGCCCCTAGTCATCGGGGGGCTTTCGACACCGGGGAGCTGTTTTTT
CSVAPSHRGAFDTGELFF
>-|TRBD1|TRBV4-3|TRBJ1-2
TGCGCCAGCAGCCAAGAGCCGACAGGGGGAGTTTATGGCTACACCTTC
CASSQEPTGGVYGYTF